The next 29 T cell receptor beta chains were all read from a single sample in a study of vaccination and CD4 T cells after COVID-19. Cultured CD4+ T-cell DNA underwent Oncomine TCR Beta short-read sequencing. TCRdb recomputed calls from the PCR reads with MiXCR, one row per CDR3 protein. The sample consists of about 15,000 distinct CDR3 sequences, 58% of them appearing once. Treatment in this sample: roughly nine-day PBMC culture with coronavirus spike peptide pools or control peptides (ViraFEST assay). Antigen specificity for these receptors is unknown. Sequenced sample: CD4+ T cells from blood, cultured in vitro. The receptors stem from a human donor who had recovered from COVID-19.

V and J are TRBV27 and TRBJ2-7; 10 bases match TRBD1. Germline CDR1 and CDR2: MNHEY and SMNVEV (reference sequence). The CDR3 runs 15 residues. Losses at the gene ends were 4 bases for V and 5 bases for J; bases not matched to a gene: 8. CDR3 amino acids: CASSSPGQGTHEQYF. For the CDR3, the DNA is TGTGCCAGCAGTTCCCCGGGACAGGGGACTCACGAGCAGTACTTC.

This chain uses TRBV30 with TRBJ2-7, with D unresolved. The V end lost 2 bases, the J end lost 3 bases, and 11 bases lay between the germline ends. The CDR3 extends over 13 amino acids. Germline V gene data show CDR1 as GTSNPN and CDR2 as SVGIG (reference sequence). The DNA of the CDR3 is TGTGCCTGGAGTATTCGGTCGAACTACGAGCAGTACTTC. The encoded protein is CAWSIRSNYEQYF.

Comment on this clonotype: The junction and the germline gene differ at one end; a read error may be behind it. This CDR3 is CSVTTGGINGKLFF. The CDR3 nucleotides read TGCAGTGTTACGACAGGGGGCATCAATGGAAAACTGTTTTTT. The chain has TRBV20-1 and TRBJ1-4, with 10 bases matching TRBD1. This CDR3 has 14 amino acids. CDR1 and CDR2 (germline): DFQATT, SNEGSKA (reference sequence).

This clonotype was counted only a few times. The chain couples TRBV6-2 or TRBV6-3 to TRBJ1-1; D perhaps matches TRBD1 (6 bases). The CDR3 length is 10 residues. V dropped 6 bases and J dropped 9 bases, with 8 bases sitting between them. Per germline, CDR1 MNHEY and CDR2 SVGEGT. The CDR3 loop is CASSQGKAFF. DNA for the CDR3: TGTGCCAGCAGCCAGGGGAAAGCTTTCTTT.

This chain joins TRBV12-3 or TRBV12-4 and TRBJ1-5; 9 bases are shared with TRBD1. The CDR3 runs to 16 residues. V lost 5 bases and J lost 3; bases outside the gene matches: 8. CDR3 residues: CASSIRTGAFNQPQHF. DNA of the CDR3: TGTGCCAGCAGTATAAGGACAGGGGCCTTCAATCAGCCCCAGCATTTT.

The V gene is TRBV24-1, the J gene TRBJ2-1; D is undetermined. Looked up from germline, CDR1 is KGHDR and CDR2 is SFDVKD. Trimming left V 2 bases short and J 1 base short, with 8 bases between. The CDR3 length is 15 residues. CDR3: CATSDSWMSYNEQFF. DNA for the CDR3: TGTGCCACCAGTGATTCCTGGATGTCCTACAATGAGCAGTTCTTC.

This chain joins TRBV19 and TRBJ2-5; 10 bases line up with TRBD2. The ends lost 6 bases at V and 0 bases at J; junction bases unmatched: 4. Germline assignment: CDR1 LNHDA and CDR2 SQIVND (reference sequence). The CDR3 spans 15 residues. CDR3: CASRHSGGYQETQYF. CDR3 in DNA: TGTGCCAGTAGGCATAGCGGGGGGTACCAAGAGACCCAGTACTTC.

J is TRBJ1-2 and V is TRBV7-2; D gene ambiguous. CDR1 and CDR2 from the germline V gene are SGHTA and FQGNSA. The germline V and J ends were trimmed by 1 base and 6 bases, with 12 bases remaining between them. The CDR3 loop spans 14 amino acids. This chain's CDR3 is CASSLDGIRDGYTF. CDR3 nucleotide sequence: TGTGCCAGCAGCTTAGATGGTATTAGGGATGGCTACACCTTC.

The chain is built from TRBV27 and TRBJ1-6, with unresolved D. The CDR3 length is 14 residues. CDR1 and CDR2 from the germline V gene are MNHEY and SMNVEV (reference sequence). Trimming cost V 3 bases and J 5 bases, with 8 bases left between them. The CDR3 is CASSLVGNNSPLHF. CDR3 bases: TGTGCCAGCAGTTTGGTGGGCAATAATTCACCCCTCCACTTT.

This clonotype was picked up one time. The rearrangement links TRBV30 to TRBJ1-1; the D gene is possibly TRBD1 (6 bases). From germline, CDR1 is GTSNPN and CDR2 SVGIG (reference sequence). Trimming took off 1 base at V and 1 base at J, with 7 bases between the two ends. The CDR3 has 13 residues. In nucleotides, the CDR3 is TGTGCCTGGAGTGGACAGGCGAACACTGAAGCTTTCTTT. Protein sequence: CAWSGQANTEAFF.

The J gene is TRBJ2-2, the V gene TRBV20-1; D is ambiguous. Germline V gives CDR1 DFQATT, CDR2 SNEGSKA (reference sequence). The CDR3 is 12 amino acids. V lost 5 bases to trimming and J lost 4 bases, with 8 bases between them. The CDR3 region has the DNA TGCAGTGCTGGATTGGGCACCGGGGAGCTGTTTTTT. Translation: CSAGLGTGELFF.

The rearrangement links TRBV25-1 to TRBJ1-2; 7 bases fit TRBD1. The CDR3 runs to 13 residues. CDR1 and CDR2 (germline): MGHDK, SYGVNS. Trimming removed 2 bases from V and 4 bases from J; junction bases left unmatched: 1. The CDR3 is CASSEKGAYGYTF. The CDR3, as DNA: TGTGCCAGCAGTGAAAAGGGGGCCTATGGCTACACCTTC.

V usage is TRBV2 and J usage is TRBJ1-6; tentative D call: TRBD1 (5 bases). There are 14 residues in the CDR3. Trimming removed 5 bases from V and 7 bases from J, with 12 bases in between. Germline lookup yields CDR1 SNHLY and CDR2 FYNNEI. The CDR3 loop is CASSLQAGNSPLHF. DNA for the CDR3: TGTGCCAGCAGTTTACAGGCAGGGAATTCACCCCTCCACTTT.

This chain connects TRBV2 to TRBJ2-2; D might be TRBD1 (7 bases). Per the germline V gene, CDR1 is SNHLY and CDR2 is FYNNEI. The CDR3 runs 16 residues. The V and J ends lost 3 bases and 2 bases respectively, with 13 bases between them. The DNA of the CDR3 is TGTGCCAGCAGTGAGGAGGGGGCGCTCAACACCGGGGAGCTGTTTTTT. Encoded protein: CASSEEGALNTGELFF.

This clonotype has only a few counts. J is TRBJ1-6 and V is TRBV12-3 or TRBV12-4, with TRBD1 as a possible D gene (6 bases). This CDR3 is 14 amino acids long. The V end lost 5 bases, the J end lost 8 bases, and 13 bases lay between the germline ends. CDR3 bases: TGTGCCAGCAGTCGACAGGCCCCTGATTCACCCCTCCACTTT. This sequence encodes CASSRQAPDSPLHF.

The CDR3 nucleotides are TGTGCCAGCAGTGCGGGACGCCCAGGAGATACGCAGTATTTT. Its protein product is CASSAGRPGDTQYF. The chain is built from TRBV2 and TRBJ2-3; perhaps D is TRBD1 or TRBD2 (5 bases each). V was shortened by 4 bases and J by 5 bases, with 13 bases between the two germline ends. The length of the CDR3 is 14 residues. Germline CDR1 and CDR2: SNHLY and FYNNEI.

V and J are TRBV6-1 and TRBJ1-5, with D perhaps matching TRBD1 (5 bases). With 5 bases removed from V and 9 bases from J, the gap between germline ends came to 23 bases. The CDR3 is made up of 16 amino acids. CDR1 MNHNS and CDR2 SASEGT come from the germline V gene. For the CDR3, the DNA is TGTGCCAGCAGTCCCCGCGGGGCAGATCCGTTTTGGCCCCAGCATTTT. It is translated as CASSPRGADPFWPQHF.

The chain joins TRBV6-5 to TRBJ2-3; D is unclear. The germline V gene encodes CDR1 MNHEY and CDR2 SVGAGI. V was shortened by 4 bases and J by 8 bases, with 16 bases between the two germline ends. This CDR3 spans 14 amino acids. The DNA of the CDR3 is TGTGCCAGCAGTTCCACAAAGGATGGCGGTACGCAGTATTTT. Translating gives CASSSTKDGGTQYF.

V gene TRBV19 combines with J gene TRBJ1-1, with D perhaps TRBD1 (5 bases). The CDR3 spans 16 residues. Germline V CDR1 and CDR2: LNHDA, SQIVND (reference sequence). V gave up 0 bases and J gave up 0 bases, with 11 bases separating them. CDR3 DNA: TGTGCCAGTAGTATAGACAGGGTAACTTTGAACACTGAAGCTTTCTTT. It yields the protein CASSIDRVTLNTEAFF. The full variable domain, its missing parts supplied by reference TRBV19 and TRBJ1-1, is DGGITQSPKYLFRKEGQNVTLSCEQNLNHDAMYWYRQDPGQGLRLIYYSQIVNDFQKGDIAEGYSVSREKKESFPLTVTSAQKNPTAFYLCASSIDRVTLNTEAFFGQGTRLTVV.

The V gene is TRBV27, the J gene TRBJ1-3, with D possibly TRBD1 on 6 matching bases. Deletions cut 4 bases from V and 3 bases from J, with 13 bases between. The germline V gene has CDR1 MNHEY and CDR2 SMNVEV (reference sequence). The CDR3 totals 15 residues. The CDR3 region is CASSSVARGGNTIYF. As DNA, the CDR3 is TGTGCCAGCAGTTCGGTCGCCAGGGGTGGAAACACCATATATTTT.

The chain carries TRBV7-6 and TRBJ2-1; TRBD2 might be the D (7 bases). The CDR3 is 14 amino acids. Germline CDR1 reads SGHVS; CDR2 reads FNYEAQ. V was cut by 2 bases and J by 5 bases, with 10 bases left in between. CDR3 DNA: TGTGCCAGCAGCTTATCGGGGGGCGACAATGAGCAGTTCTTC. Its translation is CASSLSGGDNEQFF.

The chain uses TRBV5-1 and TRBJ2-7, with TRBD1 as a possible D gene (6 bases). Trimming pared 2 bases from V and 1 base from J, leaving 16 bases between. Looked up from germline, CDR1 is SGHRS and CDR2 is YFSETQ. CDR3 size: 16 residues. The CDR3 region is CASSFVEGVRSYEQYF. The DNA for the CDR3 is TGCGCCAGCAGCTTCGTTGAGGGGGTAAGGTCCTACGAGCAGTACTTC.

The chain links TRBV6-1 to TRBJ2-7; TRBD1 aligns across 9 bases. CDR1 and CDR2 (germline): MNHNS, SASEGT. The CDR3 runs to 14 residues. Germline trimming cut 6 bases from V and 2 bases from J; bases unmatched to any gene: 5. The CDR3 nucleotides are TGTGCCAGCAGGGCCGGGACAGGGACCTACGAGCAGTACTTC. Amino acid sequence: CASRAGTGTYEQYF.

DNA of the CDR3: TGCGCCAGCAGTCAATCAGGGCGGGGCCTGGGCAATCAGCCCCAGCATTTT. Its translation is CASSQSGRGLGNQPQHF. The V call is TRBV23-1, the J call TRBJ1-5; perhaps TRBD1 as D (5 bases). TRBV23-1 is an open reading frame, and its role is uncertain. This CDR3 region has 17 residues. Trimming pared 0 bases from V and 2 bases from J, leaving 14 bases between.

V gene TRBV20-1 combines with J gene TRBJ2-7; D is possibly TRBD1 or TRBD2 (6 bases each). Per the germline V gene, CDR1 is DFQATT and CDR2 is SNEGSKA (reference sequence). CDR3 length equals 15 residues. Trimming shortened V by 0 bases and J by 0 bases, and 12 bases separated the two germline ends. CDR3 sequence (DNA): TGCAGTGCTAGAGATCAAGGGGGGCTCTCCTACGAGCAGTACTTC. Amino acids: CSARDQGGLSYEQYF.

This chain uses TRBV27 with TRBJ2-5, with TRBD2 matching over 11 bases. Germline values: CDR1 MNHEY, CDR2 SMNVEV (reference sequence). The CDR3 spans 16 residues. V was clipped by 5 bases and J by 2 bases; unmatched bases: 7. The CDR3 nucleotides are TGTGCCAGCAGTCCCGGACTAGCGGGCCGGCAAGAGACCCAGTACTTC. This encodes CASSPGLAGRQETQYF.

The chain links TRBV19 to TRBJ1-1; D possibly corresponds to TRBD1 (5 bases). V was pared by 1 base and J by 0 bases, with 6 bases between. The CDR3 totals 14 residues. Germline CDR1 LNHDA, CDR2 SQIVND (reference sequence). Written as DNA, the CDR3 is TGTGCCAGTAGTATAGCAGGGTTGAACACTGAAGCTTTCTTT. It codes for CASSIAGLNTEAFF.

The rearrangement links TRBV19 to TRBJ1-1, with unresolved D. Per the germline V gene, CDR1 is LNHDA and CDR2 is SQIVND (reference sequence). Trimming took off 4 bases at V and 3 bases at J, with 9 bases between the two ends. The CDR3 is 13 residues long. CDR3 nucleotide sequence: TGTGCCAGTAGTACTACAAGGGACACTGAAGCTTTCTTT. Translating it yields CASSTTRDTEAFF.

This chain uses TRBV7-9 with TRBJ2-7; D gene ambiguous. Germline V gene data show CDR1 as SEHNR and CDR2 as FQNEAQ (reference sequence). CDR3 length: 13 amino acids. V was clipped by 6 bases and J by 5 bases, with 14 bases between them. The CDR3 DNA is TGTGCCAGCAGTTACACAACTGGAGACGAGCAGTACTTC. As protein: CASSYTTGDEQYF. Filled out from reference TRBV7-9 and TRBJ2-7, the complete variable domain reads DTGVSQNPRHKITKRGQNVTFRCDPISEHNRLYWYRQTLGQGPEFLTYFQNEAQLEKSRLLSDRFSAERPKGSFSTLEIQRTEQGDSAMYLCASSYTTGDEQYFGPGTRLTVT.